These 27 T cell receptor beta chains were all obtained from the same sample, sequenced in a study of blood T cell repertoires in COVID-19. Only in-frame clones appear in the TCRdb table, and some are missing; sequencing was by immunoSEQ multiplex PCR. Seen here are a few hundred thousand clones, around 87% observed once, and the top ten hold around 3.1%. Sequencing was carried out using peripheral blood. The receptors stem from a man aged 60-69 years with acute or convalescent COVID-19.

The chain employs TRBV9 and TRBJ2-7, with D perhaps TRBD2 (6 bases). This CDR3 region has 14 residues. V was shortened by 0 bases and J by 2 bases, with 9 bases between the two germline ends. Germline CDR1 SGDLS, CDR2 YYNGEE. CDR3 bases: TGTGCCAGCAGCGTAGGGGGGGACCCCTACGAGCAGTACTTC. The encoded protein is CASSVGGDPYEQYF. Using reference TRBV9 and TRBJ2-7 for the parts outside the CDR3, the full variable domain is DSGVTQTPKHLITATGQRVTLRCSPRSGDLSVYWYQQSLDQGLQFLIQYYNGEERAKGNILERFSAQQFPDLHSELNLSSLELGDSALYFCASSVGGDPYEQYFGPGTRLTVT.

The rearrangement uses TRBV6-2 or TRBV6-3 and TRBJ1-5; possibly TRBD1 for D (5 bases). Germline CDR1 is MNHEY and CDR2 is SVGEGT. The CDR3 consists of 17 residues. Trimming cost V 3 bases and J 0 bases, with 15 bases left between them. DNA of the CDR3: TGTGCCAGCAGTTATTCGTCCGGGGGGACTAGCAATCAGCCCCAGCATTTT. Its translation is CASSYSSGGTSNQPQHF.

This clone was found a few times. The chain combines TRBV2 with TRBJ2-7; no reliable D call. V lost 1 base and J lost 3, with 13 bases in between. The CDR3 contains 15 residues. In germline, CDR1 is SNHLY, CDR2 FYNNEI. CDR3 bases: TGTGCCAGCAGTGAAGAGTCCAGAGGAAACTACGAGCAGTACTTC. It specifies CASSEESRGNYEQYF.

This chain links TRBV6-5 with TRBJ1-6, with 10 bases identical to TRBD1. This CDR3 comprises 14 residues. The V gene's germline CDR1 is MNHEY and CDR2 SVGAGI. V dropped 8 bases and J dropped 8; count of bases not matched to a gene: 6. This chain's CDR3 is CASPGDRGYSPLHF. The DNA of the CDR3 is TGTGCCAGCCCCGGGGACAGGGGTTATTCACCCCTCCACTTT.

The chain employs TRBV13 and TRBJ1-2; 7 bases are a match to TRBD1. The V gene's germline CDR1 is PRHDT and CDR2 FYEKMQ (reference sequence). The CDR3 extends over 14 amino acids. J gave up 3 bases and V 7 bases, and 8 bases lay outside the gene matches. CDR3 amino acids: CASNRGGQHYGYTF. The DNA of the CDR3 is TGTGCCAGCAACAGAGGGGGACAGCACTATGGCTACACCTTC. Full variable domain (rest looked up from reference TRBV13 and TRBJ1-2): AAGVIQSPRHLIKEKRETATLKCYPIPRHDTVYWYQQGPGQDPQFLISFYEKMQSDKGSIPDRFSAQQFSDYHSELNMSSLELGDSALYFCASNRGGQHYGYTFGSGTRLTVV.

The chain joins TRBV10-3 to TRBJ2-7; 11 positions match TRBD1. The CDR3 runs to 14 residues. V lost 5 bases to trimming and J lost 6 bases; unmatched junction nucleotides: 6. Germline CDR1 and CDR2: ENHRY and SYGVKD. The CDR3 reads CAISRTGGSVEQYF. The CDR3 coding sequence is TGTGCCATCAGTCGGACAGGGGGCTCGGTCGAGCAGTACTTC.

The genes are TRBV15 and TRBJ1-6; 9 bases map to TRBD1. The junction had 14 bases not matched to a gene; V was cut back by 0 bases and J by 11 bases. This CDR3 is 18 amino acids long. CDR1 and CDR2 from the germline V gene are LNHNV and YYDKDF (reference sequence). The CDR3 sequence is CATSRDRVSGTGNPPLHF. The CDR3 DNA reads as TGTGCCACCAGCAGAGATAGGGTTAGCGGGACAGGGAATCCACCCCTCCACTTT.

The chain uses TRBV7-8 and TRBJ2-6, with D possibly TRBD1 on 7 matching bases. This CDR3 contains 18 residues. V lost 3 bases to trimming and J lost 1 base, with 16 bases between them. Germline lookup yields CDR1 SGHVS and CDR2 FQNEAQ. CDR3 sequence (DNA): TGTGCCAGCAGCTTCCAGGGGGGCCGACCTTCTGGGGCCAACGTCCTGACTTTC. This encodes CASSFQGGRPSGANVLTF.

The V gene is TRBV5-5, the J gene TRBJ1-1; D possibly corresponds to TRBD1 (5 bases). V was cut by 6 bases and J by 1 base, with 13 bases left in between. Germline CDR1 reads SGHKS; CDR2 reads YYEKEE (reference sequence). The CDR3 loop spans 14 amino acids. CDR3 DNA sequence: TGTGCCAGCACCTCGGGGGGATCGAACACTGAAGCTTTCTTT. Translated, it gives CASTSGGSNTEAFF.

The chain has TRBV7-3 and TRBJ2-5, with 12 bases lining up with TRBD2. The ends lost 2 bases at V and 2 bases at J; junction bases unmatched: 6. This CDR3 has 17 residues. Germline CDR1 and CDR2: SGHTA and FQGTGA. DNA of the CDR3: TGTGCCAGCAGCTTACAGGGCCTAGCGGGAGGGCAAGAGACCCAGTACTTC. Translation: CASSLQGLAGGQETQYF.

J is TRBJ1-1 and V is TRBV18; 9 nucleotides line up with TRBD1. V trimming: 1 base; J trimming: 7 bases; junction bases outside the gene matches: 7. The CDR3 contains 15 residues. Germline CDR1 KGHSH, CDR2 LQKENI. As DNA, the CDR3 is TGTGCCAGCTCACCACGGGGACAGGGAGGCGGTGAAGCTTTCTTT. Encoded protein: CASSPRGQGGGEAFF.

V gene TRBV18 combines with J gene TRBJ2-2, with 9 bases lining up with TRBD1. CDR1 is KGHSH, CDR2 LQKENI, per germline. The CDR3 is 15 residues long. Trimming at V came to 6 bases and at J to 5 bases, leaving 7 bases not matched to a gene. DNA for the CDR3: TGTGCCAGCTCCTTCGGACAGGGGAGGACCGGGGAGCTGTTTTTT. This encodes CASSFGQGRTGELFF.

The CDR3 DNA is TGTGCCAGCAGCTTTAGCGGGGGGGCGACAGATACGCAGTATTTT. Amino acid sequence: CASSFSGGATDTQYF. J is TRBJ2-3 and V is TRBV7-3; 11 bases map to TRBD2. V gave up 3 bases and J gave up 3 bases; unmatched junction bases: 2. The CDR3 extends over 15 amino acids. CDR1 is SGHTA, CDR2 FQGTGA, per germline. The full variable domain, completed using reference TRBV7-3 and TRBJ2-3, is GAGVSQTPSNKVTEKGKYVELRCDPISGHTALYWYRQSLGQGPEFLIYFQGTGAADDSGLPNDRFFAVRPEGSVSTLKIQRTERGDSAVYLCASSFSGGATDTQYFGPGTRLTVL.

The V call is TRBV7-7, the J call TRBJ2-1; possibly TRBD1 for D (6 bases). The CDR3 is made up of 13 amino acids. V lost 2 bases and J 5 bases, leaving 7 bases between the germline ends. Looked up from germline, CDR1 is SSHAT and CDR2 is FNYEAQ (reference sequence). CDR3 sequence: CASSLRQDNEQFF. In DNA, the CDR3 is TGTGCCAGCAGCTTAAGACAGGACAATGAGCAGTTCTTC.

The chain couples TRBV5-4 to TRBJ1-4, with TRBD1 identical over 7 bases. Germline V gene lookup returns CDR1 SGHNT and CDR2 YYREEE (reference sequence). This CDR3 has 14 amino acids. Losses at the gene ends were 1 base for V and 3 bases for J; bases not matched to a gene: 0. The CDR3 DNA sequence: TGTGCCAGCAGCTTGACAGGGGCTAATGAAAAACTGTTTTTT. Protein product: CASSLTGANEKLFF.

The chain links TRBV7-6 to TRBJ2-1; TRBD2 aligns across 15 bases. The CDR3 runs to 19 residues. Germline CDR1 and CDR2: SGHVS and FNYEAQ. Unmatched junction bases numbered 6, after V lost 1 base and J lost 2 bases. Here the CDR3 reads CASSLDARTSGGAYNEQFF. DNA for the CDR3: TGTGCCAGCAGCTTAGACGCTAGGACTAGCGGGGGGGCCTACAATGAGCAGTTCTTC. Drawing the rest from reference TRBV7-6 and TRBJ2-1, the complete variable domain is GAGVSQSPRYKVTKRGQDVALRCDPISGHVSLYWYRQALGQGPEFLTYFNYEAQQDKSGLPNDRFSAERPEGSISTLTIQRTEQRDSAMYRCASSLDARTSGGAYNEQFFGPGTRLTVL.

The CDR3: CASSLTWDRGDEQYF. Written as DNA, the CDR3 is TGTGCCAGCAGCTTAACGTGGGACAGGGGGGACGAGCAGTACTTC. The gene calls are TRBV11-2 and TRBJ2-7; 11 bases are a match to TRBD1. This CDR3 has 15 residues. Per germline, CDR1 SGHAT and CDR2 FQNNGV. V lost 2 bases to trimming and J lost 5 bases; unmatched junction nucleotides: 5.

CDR3 loop: CAISDGAMDVAQETQYF. CDR3 in DNA: TGTGCCATCAGTGATGGGGCGATGGACGTAGCACAAGAGACCCAGTACTTC. The chain is built from TRBV10-3 and TRBJ2-5, with D perhaps TRBD1 (5 bases). The CDR3 contains 17 residues. CDR1 is ENHRY, CDR2 SYGVKD, per germline. Between the trimmed V and J ends, which lost 3 bases and 2 bases, there was a span of 19 bases.

The chain is built from TRBV5-5 and TRBJ2-3; D not certain. Germline CDR1 is SGHKS and CDR2 is YYEKEE (reference sequence). There are 15 residues in the CDR3. V dropped 2 bases and J dropped 2 bases, with 12 bases sitting between them. The CDR3 nucleotides read TGTGCCAGCAGCTTCACCGTAAGCCTCACAGATACGCAGTATTTT. Amino acids: CASSFTVSLTDTQYF. Full variable domain (rest looked up from reference TRBV5-5 and TRBJ2-3): DAGVTQSPTHLIKTRGQQVTLRCSPISGHKSVSWYQQVLGQGPQFIFQYYEKEERGRGNFPDRFSARQFPNYSSELNVNALLLGDSALYLCASSFTVSLTDTQYFGPGTRLTVL.

The chain recombines TRBV11-2 with TRBJ2-2; D is perhaps TRBD2 (6 bases). V gave up 4 bases and J gave up 4 bases, with 19 bases separating them. This CDR3 is 17 amino acids long. Germline CDR1 reads SGHAT; CDR2 reads FQNNGV. The CDR3 loop reads CASSSREDSFRTGELFF. CDR3 nucleotide sequence: TGTGCCAGCAGCTCCAGGGAGGACTCATTTCGCACCGGGGAGCTGTTTTTT.

Remarks on this clone: Its ends do not fully match the called genes, so a read error is possible. The V and J genes are TRBV7-9 and TRBJ1-1; weak D call: TRBD1 (6 bases). The CDR3 consists of 13 residues. CDR1 is SEHNR and CDR2 is FQNEAQ in the germline V gene (reference sequence). The CDR3 bases are TGTGCCAGCAGCTTAGCAGGGGGAGCTGAGGCTTTCTTT. It translates to CASSLAGGAEAFF.

The chain joins TRBV28 to TRBJ1-6, with 9 bases fitting TRBD1. Germline loops: CDR1 MDHEN, CDR2 SYDVKM. There are 15 residues in the CDR3. The V segment lost 4 bases and the J segment 9 bases; nucleotides outside the gene matches: 7. The CDR3, as DNA: TGTGCCAGCAGTTCCATACAGGGGGCGCTTTCACCCCTCCACTTT. Its translation: CASSSIQGALSPLHF.

V gene TRBV27 combines with J gene TRBJ2-3, with D perhaps TRBD2 (6 bases). This CDR3 contains 14 residues. V was shortened by 2 bases and J by 2 bases, with 8 bases between the two germline ends. CDR1 and CDR2 from the germline V gene are MNHEY and SMNVEV (reference sequence). The DNA for the CDR3 is TGTGCCAGCAGTTTAGGGAGGCCCACAGATACGCAGTATTTT. It specifies CASSLGRPTDTQYF.

The chain couples TRBV27 to TRBJ1-2, with D unclear. Per the germline V gene, CDR1 is MNHEY and CDR2 is SMNVEV (reference sequence). Trimming removed 3 bases from V and 4 bases from J, with 15 bases in between. The CDR3 runs to 15 residues. The CDR3 DNA is TGTGCCAGCAGTTTGTTGGCCAACCTGCCCTATGGCTACACCTTC. It encodes CASSLLANLPYGYTF.

The gene calls are TRBV2 and TRBJ1-2; TRBD1 might be the D (5 bases). V was cut by 3 bases and J by 7 bases, with 18 bases left in between. This CDR3 has 15 residues. The germline V gene encodes CDR1 SNHLY and CDR2 FYNNEI. The CDR3 loop is CASSEDQKGRSGYTF. CDR3 nucleotide sequence: TGTGCCAGCAGTGAGGACCAGAAGGGGCGGTCTGGCTACACCTTC. Together with reference TRBV2 and TRBJ1-2, the CDR3 gives the full variable domain: EPEVTQTPSHQVTQMGQEVILRCVPISNHLYFYWYRQILGQKVEFLVSFYNNEISEKSEIFDDQFSVERPDGSNFTLKIRSTKLEDSAMYFCASSEDQKGRSGYTFGSGTRLTVV.

A note on this clone: Other nucleotide sequences from this sample produce the same CDR3. CDR3 sequence (DNA): TGTGCCAGCAGCCAAGGGGCGGGGAGCAATCAGCCCCAGCATTTT. Protein sequence: CASSQGAGSNQPQHF. This chain connects TRBV3-1 (or the pseudogene TRBV3-2) to TRBJ1-5; unclear D gene. The V end lost 1 base, the J end lost 1 base, and 8 bases lay between the germline ends. The CDR3 spans 15 residues. The germline gives CDR1 LGHDT, CDR2 YNNKEL (reference sequence).

The chain carries TRBV19 and TRBJ2-1; tentative D call: TRBD2 (6 bases). Germline-derived CDR1 and CDR2 are LNHDA and SQIVND (reference sequence). Trimming took off 4 bases at V and 7 bases at J, with 20 bases between the two ends. The CDR3 has 16 amino acids. For the CDR3, the DNA is TGTGCCAGTAGTACCCCTTTGGGGGGAACATTGAATGAGCAGTTCTTC. Its protein product is CASSTPLGGTLNEQFF.